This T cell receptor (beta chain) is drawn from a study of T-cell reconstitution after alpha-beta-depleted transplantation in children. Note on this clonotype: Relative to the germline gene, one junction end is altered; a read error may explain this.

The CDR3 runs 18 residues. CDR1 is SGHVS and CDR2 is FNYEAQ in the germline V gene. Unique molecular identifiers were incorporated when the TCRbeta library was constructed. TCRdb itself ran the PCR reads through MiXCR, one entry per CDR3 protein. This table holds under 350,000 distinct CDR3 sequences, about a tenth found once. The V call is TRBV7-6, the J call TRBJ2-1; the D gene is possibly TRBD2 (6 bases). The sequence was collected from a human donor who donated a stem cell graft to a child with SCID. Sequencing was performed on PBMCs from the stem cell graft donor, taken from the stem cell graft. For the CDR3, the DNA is TGTGCCAGCAGCCTAGCCAGAGGGGCGGGGTCTGGGAACAATGAGCAGTTCTTC. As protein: CASSLARGAGSGNNEQFF. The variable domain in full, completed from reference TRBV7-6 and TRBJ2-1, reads GAGVSQSPRYKVTKRGQDVALRCDPISGHVSLYWYRQALGQGPEFLTYFNYEAQQDKSGLPNDRFSAERPEGSISTLTIQRTEQRDSAMYRCASSLARGAGSGNNEQFFGPGTRLTVL.